The following is a T cell receptor beta chain sequence with its context. Antigen: not known. This CDR3 spans 12 amino acids. CDR1 is LNHDA, CDR2 SQIVND, per germline (reference sequence). V shed 5 bases and J shed 3 bases, with 7 bases lying between them. Libraries were prepared by immunoSEQ multiplex PCR; TCRdb keeps only in-frame clonotypes and omits some of them. The profile shows 20,000 or so clones, about 86% of them singletons. Repertoires were sampled repeatedly during chemoradiotherapy. This entry is derived from a study of chemoradiotherapy in HPV16-positive cancers. General study findings and limits: HPV-responsive T-cell expansion during chemoradiotherapy was linked to improved recurrence-free survival in HPV16-positive patients.

The starting material was blood, obtained from a patient who underwent chemoradiotherapy. The receptor comes from a human donor with HPV-associated anogenital cancer. The rearrangement uses TRBV19 and TRBJ1-1; D perhaps matches TRBD1 (5 bases). CDR3 nucleotides: TGTGCCAGTAGTGGCAGGGACACTGAAGCTTTCTTT. Its protein is CASSGRDTEAFF.